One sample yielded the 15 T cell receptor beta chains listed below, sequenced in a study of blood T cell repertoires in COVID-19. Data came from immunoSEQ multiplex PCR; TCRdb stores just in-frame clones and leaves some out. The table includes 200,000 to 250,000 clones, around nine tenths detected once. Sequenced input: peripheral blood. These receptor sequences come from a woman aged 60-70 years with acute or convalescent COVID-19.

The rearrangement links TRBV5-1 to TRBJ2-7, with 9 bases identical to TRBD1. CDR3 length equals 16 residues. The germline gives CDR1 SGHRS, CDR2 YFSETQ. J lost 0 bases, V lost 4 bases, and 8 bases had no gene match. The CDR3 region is CASSTGQGQYSYEQYF. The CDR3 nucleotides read TGCGCCAGCAGCACCGGACAGGGGCAATACTCCTACGAGCAGTACTTC.

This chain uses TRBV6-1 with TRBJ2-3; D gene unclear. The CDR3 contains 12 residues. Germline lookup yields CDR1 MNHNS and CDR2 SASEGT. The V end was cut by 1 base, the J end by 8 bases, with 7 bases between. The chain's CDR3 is CASSEVTGTQYF. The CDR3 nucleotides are TGTGCCAGCAGTGAAGTAACCGGTACGCAGTATTTT.

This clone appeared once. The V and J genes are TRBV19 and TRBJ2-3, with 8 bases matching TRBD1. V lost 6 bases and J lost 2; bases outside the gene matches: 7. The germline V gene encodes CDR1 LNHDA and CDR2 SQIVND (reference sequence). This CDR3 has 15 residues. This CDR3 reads CASRRTGGNTDTQYF. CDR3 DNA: TGTGCCAGTAGACGAACAGGGGGTAACACAGATACGCAGTATTTT. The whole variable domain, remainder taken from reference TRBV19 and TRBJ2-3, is DGGITQSPKYLFRKEGQNVTLSCEQNLNHDAMYWYRQDPGQGLRLIYYSQIVNDFQKGDIAEGYSVSREKKESFPLTVTSAQKNPTAFYLCASRRTGGNTDTQYFGPGTRLTVL.

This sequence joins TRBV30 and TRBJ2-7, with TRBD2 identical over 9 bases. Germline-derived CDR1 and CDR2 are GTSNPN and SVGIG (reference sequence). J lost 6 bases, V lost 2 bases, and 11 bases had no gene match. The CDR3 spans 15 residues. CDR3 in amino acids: CAWSPAGGPFPEQYF. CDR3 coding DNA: TGTGCCTGGAGTCCCGCGGGAGGGCCTTTCCCCGAGCAGTACTTC.

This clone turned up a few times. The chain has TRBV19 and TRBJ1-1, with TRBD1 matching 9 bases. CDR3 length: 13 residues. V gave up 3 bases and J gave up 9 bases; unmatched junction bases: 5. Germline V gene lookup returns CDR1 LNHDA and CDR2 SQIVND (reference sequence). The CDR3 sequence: CASSIPGTGKAFF. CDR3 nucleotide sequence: TGTGCCAGTAGTATCCCCGGGACAGGGAAAGCTTTCTTT.

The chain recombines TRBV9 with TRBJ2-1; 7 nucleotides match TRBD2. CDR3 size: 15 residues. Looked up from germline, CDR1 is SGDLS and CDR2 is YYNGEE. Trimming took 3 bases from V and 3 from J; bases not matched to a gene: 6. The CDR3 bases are TGTGCCAGCAGCGCCCAGGGACTATACTACAATGAGCAGTTCTTC. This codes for CASSAQGLYYNEQFF. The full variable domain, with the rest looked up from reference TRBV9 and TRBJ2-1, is DSGVTQTPKHLITATGQRVTLRCSPRSGDLSVYWYQQSLDQGLQFLIQYYNGEERAKGNILERFSAQQFPDLHSELNLSSLELGDSALYFCASSAQGLYYNEQFFGPGTRLTVL.

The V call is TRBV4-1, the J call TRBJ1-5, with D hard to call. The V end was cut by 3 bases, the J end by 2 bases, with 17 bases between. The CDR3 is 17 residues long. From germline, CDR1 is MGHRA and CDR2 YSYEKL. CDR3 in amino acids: CASSHREGERRNQPQHF. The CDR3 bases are TGCGCCAGCAGCCATCGGGAGGGAGAAAGGCGCAATCAGCCCCAGCATTTT.

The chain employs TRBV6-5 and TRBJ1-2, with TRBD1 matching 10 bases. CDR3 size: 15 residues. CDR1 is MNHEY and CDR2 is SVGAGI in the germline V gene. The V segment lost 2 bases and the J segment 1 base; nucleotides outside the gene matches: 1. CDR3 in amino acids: CASSYGDRGNYGYTF. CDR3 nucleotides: TGTGCCAGCAGTTACGGGGACAGGGGTAACTATGGCTACACCTTC.

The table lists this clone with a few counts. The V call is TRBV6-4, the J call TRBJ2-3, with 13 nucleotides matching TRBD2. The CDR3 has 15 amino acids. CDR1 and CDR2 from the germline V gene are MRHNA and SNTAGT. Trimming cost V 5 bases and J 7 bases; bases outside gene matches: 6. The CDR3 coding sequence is TGTGCCAGCAGTTCGACTAGCGGGGGGCGAAATACGCAGTATTTT. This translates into CASSSTSGGRNTQYF.

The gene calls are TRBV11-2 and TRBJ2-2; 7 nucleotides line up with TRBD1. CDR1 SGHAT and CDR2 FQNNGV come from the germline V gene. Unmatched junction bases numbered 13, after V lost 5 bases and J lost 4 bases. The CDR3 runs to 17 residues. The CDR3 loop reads CASSTTFATGITGELFF. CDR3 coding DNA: TGTGCCAGCAGCACAACCTTCGCGACAGGGATCACCGGGGAGCTGTTTTTT.

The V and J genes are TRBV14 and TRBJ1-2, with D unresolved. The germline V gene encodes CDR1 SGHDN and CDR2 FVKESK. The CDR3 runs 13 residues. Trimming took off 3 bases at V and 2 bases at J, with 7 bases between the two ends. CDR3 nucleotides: TGTGCCAGCAGCCAGGGGAGAAACTATGGCTACACCTTC. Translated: CASSQGRNYGYTF. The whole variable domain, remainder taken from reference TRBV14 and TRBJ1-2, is EAGVTQFPSHSVIEKGQTVTLRCDPISGHDNLYWYRRVMGKEIKFLLHFVKESKQDESGMPNNRFLAERTGGTYSTLKVQPAELEDSGVYFCASSQGRNYGYTFGSGTRLTVV.

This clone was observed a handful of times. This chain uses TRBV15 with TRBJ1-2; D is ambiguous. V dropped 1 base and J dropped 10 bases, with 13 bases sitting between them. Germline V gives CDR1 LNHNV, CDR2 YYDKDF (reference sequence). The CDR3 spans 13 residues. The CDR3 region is CATSRAFGEIYTF. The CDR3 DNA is TGTGCCACCAGCAGAGCCTTCGGAGAGATCTACACCTTC. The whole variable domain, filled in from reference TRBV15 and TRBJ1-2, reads DAMVIQNPRYQVTQFGKPVTLSCSQTLNHNVMYWYQQKSSQAPKLLFHYYDKDFNNEADTPDNFQSRRPNTSFCFLDIRSPGLGDTAMYLCATSRAFGEIYTFGSGTRLTVV.

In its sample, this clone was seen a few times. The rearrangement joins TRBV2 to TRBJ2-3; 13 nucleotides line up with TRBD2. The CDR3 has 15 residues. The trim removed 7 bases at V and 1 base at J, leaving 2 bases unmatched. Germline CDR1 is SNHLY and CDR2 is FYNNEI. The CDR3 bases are TGTGCCAGCACCGGACTAGCGGGGGGCACAGATACGCAGTATTTT. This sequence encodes CASTGLAGGTDTQYF.

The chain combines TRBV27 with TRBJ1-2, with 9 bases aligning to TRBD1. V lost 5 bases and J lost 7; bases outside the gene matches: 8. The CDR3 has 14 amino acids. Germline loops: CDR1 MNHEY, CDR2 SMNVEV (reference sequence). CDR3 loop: CASSLRDRVSGYTF. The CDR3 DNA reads TGTGCCAGCAGTCTCCGGGACAGGGTCTCTGGCTACACCTTC.

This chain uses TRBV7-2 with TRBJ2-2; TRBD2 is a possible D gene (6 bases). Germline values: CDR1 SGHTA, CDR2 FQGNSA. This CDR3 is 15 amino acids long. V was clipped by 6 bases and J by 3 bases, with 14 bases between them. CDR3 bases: TGTGCCAGCAGGAAACCGGGACTTTACACCGGGGAGCTGTTTTTT. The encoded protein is CASRKPGLYTGELFF.